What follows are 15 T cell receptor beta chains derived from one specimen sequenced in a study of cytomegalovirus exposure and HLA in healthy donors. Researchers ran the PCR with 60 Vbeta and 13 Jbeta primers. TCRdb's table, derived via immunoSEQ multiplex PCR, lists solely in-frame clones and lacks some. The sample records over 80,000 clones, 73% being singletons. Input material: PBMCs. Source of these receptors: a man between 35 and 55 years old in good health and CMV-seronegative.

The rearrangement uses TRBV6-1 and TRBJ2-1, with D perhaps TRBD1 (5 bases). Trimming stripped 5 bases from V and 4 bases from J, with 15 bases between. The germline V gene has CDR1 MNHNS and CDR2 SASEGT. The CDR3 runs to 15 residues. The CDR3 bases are TGTGCCAGCAGTCTCCAGGGTTTATCATACAATGAGCAGTTCTTC. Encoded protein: CASSLQGLSYNEQFF.

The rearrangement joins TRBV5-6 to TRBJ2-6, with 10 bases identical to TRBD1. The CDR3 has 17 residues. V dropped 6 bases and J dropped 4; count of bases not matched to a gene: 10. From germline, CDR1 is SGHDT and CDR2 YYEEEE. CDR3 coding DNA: TGTGCCAGCAACCGGGACAGGGGACTTGCCGGGGCCAACGTCCTGACTTTC. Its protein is CASNRDRGLAGANVLTF.

This CDR3 reads CASSPGAGGYTDTQYF. In DNA, the CDR3 is TGCGCCAGCAGTCCCGGGGCGGGGGGGTACACAGATACGCAGTATTTT. V is TRBV5-1 and J is TRBJ2-3, with 9 nucleotides matching TRBD2. Germline V gene data show CDR1 as SGHRS and CDR2 as YFSETQ. This CDR3 region has 16 residues. Trimming removed 5 bases from V and 2 bases from J; junction bases left unmatched: 9.

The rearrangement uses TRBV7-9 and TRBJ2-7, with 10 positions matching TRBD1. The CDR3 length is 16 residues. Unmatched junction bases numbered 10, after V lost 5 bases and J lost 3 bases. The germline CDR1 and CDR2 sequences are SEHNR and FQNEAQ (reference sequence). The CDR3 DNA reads TGTGCCAGCAGCCGTCTCGAGGGACAGGGGAGCTACGAGCAGTACTTC. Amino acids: CASSRLEGQGSYEQYF.

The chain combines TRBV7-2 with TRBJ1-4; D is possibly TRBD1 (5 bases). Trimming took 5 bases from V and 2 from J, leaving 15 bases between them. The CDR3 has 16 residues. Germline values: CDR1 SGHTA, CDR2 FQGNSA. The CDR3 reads CASSTPRGSTNEKLFF. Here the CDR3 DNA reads TGTGCCAGCAGCACGCCTCGGGGGTCGACTAATGAAAAACTGTTTTTT.

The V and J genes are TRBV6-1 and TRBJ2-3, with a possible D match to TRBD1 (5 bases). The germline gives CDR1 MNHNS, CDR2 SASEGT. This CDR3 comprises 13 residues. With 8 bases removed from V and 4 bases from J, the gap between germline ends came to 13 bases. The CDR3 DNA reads TGTGCCAGCCGACTGAAGGGGTCAGATACGCAGTATTTT. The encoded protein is CASRLKGSDTQYF.

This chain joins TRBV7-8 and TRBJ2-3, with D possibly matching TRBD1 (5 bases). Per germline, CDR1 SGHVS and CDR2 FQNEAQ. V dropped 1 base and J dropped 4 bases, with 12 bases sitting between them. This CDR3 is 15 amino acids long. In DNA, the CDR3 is TGTGCCAGCAGCTTAGGGGGCGGTCTTGCAGATACGCAGTATTTT. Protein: CASSLGGGLADTQYF. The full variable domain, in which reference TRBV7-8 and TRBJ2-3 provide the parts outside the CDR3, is GAGVSQSPRYKVAKRGQDVALRCDPISGHVSLFWYQQALGQGPEFLTYFQNEAQLDKSGLPSDRFFAERPEGSVSTLKIQRTQQEDSAVYLCASSLGGGLADTQYFGPGTRLTVL.

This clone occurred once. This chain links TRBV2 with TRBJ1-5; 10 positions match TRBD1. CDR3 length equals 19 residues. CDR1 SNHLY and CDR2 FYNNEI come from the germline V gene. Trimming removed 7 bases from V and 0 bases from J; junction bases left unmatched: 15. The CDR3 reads CASTTFPGQGISSNQPQHF. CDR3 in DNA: TGTGCCAGCACTACATTCCCGGGACAGGGGATAAGTAGCAATCAGCCCCAGCATTTT.

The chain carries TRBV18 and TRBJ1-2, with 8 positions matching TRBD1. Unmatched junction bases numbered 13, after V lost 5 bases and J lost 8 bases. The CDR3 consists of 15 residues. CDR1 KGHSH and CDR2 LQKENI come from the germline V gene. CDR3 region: CASSINGQGFEGYTF. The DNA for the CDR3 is TGTGCCAGCTCAATCAACGGACAGGGTTTTGAGGGCTACACCTTC.

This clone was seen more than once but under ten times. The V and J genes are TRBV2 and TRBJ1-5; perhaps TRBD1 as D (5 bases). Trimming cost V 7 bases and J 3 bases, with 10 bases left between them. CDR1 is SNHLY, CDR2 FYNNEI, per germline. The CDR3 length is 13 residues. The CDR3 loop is CASKGADNQPQHF. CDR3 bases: TGTGCCAGCAAAGGGGCCGACAATCAGCCCCAGCATTTT.

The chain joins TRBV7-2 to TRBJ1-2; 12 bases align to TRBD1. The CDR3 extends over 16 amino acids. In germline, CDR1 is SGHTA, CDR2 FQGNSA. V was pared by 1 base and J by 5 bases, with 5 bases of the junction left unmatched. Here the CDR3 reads CASSLGPGQGAYGYTF. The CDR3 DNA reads TGTGCCAGCAGCTTAGGGCCGGGACAGGGGGCTTATGGCTACACCTTC.

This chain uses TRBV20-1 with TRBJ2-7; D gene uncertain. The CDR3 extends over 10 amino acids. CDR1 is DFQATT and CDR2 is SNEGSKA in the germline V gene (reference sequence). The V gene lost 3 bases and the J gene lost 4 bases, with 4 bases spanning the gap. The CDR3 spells CSASMYEQYF. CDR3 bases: TGCAGTGCTAGTATGTACGAGCAGTACTTC.

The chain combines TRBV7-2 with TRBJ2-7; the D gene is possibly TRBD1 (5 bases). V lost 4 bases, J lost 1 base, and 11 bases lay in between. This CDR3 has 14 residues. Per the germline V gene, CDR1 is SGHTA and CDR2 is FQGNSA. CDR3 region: CASSSQGDSYEQYF. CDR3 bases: TGTGCCAGCAGCTCCCAAGGGGATTCCTACGAGCAGTACTTC.

In DNA, the CDR3 is TGTGCCAGCAGCTTGTCCACAGGGGCGAGAGAGACCCAGTACTTC. Protein product: CASSLSTGARETQYF. The chain joins TRBV5-4 to TRBJ2-5; 7 nucleotides agree with TRBD1. The trim removed 1 base at V and 4 bases at J, leaving 7 bases unmatched. Per the germline V gene, CDR1 is SGHNT and CDR2 is YYREEE (reference sequence). The CDR3 length is 15 residues.

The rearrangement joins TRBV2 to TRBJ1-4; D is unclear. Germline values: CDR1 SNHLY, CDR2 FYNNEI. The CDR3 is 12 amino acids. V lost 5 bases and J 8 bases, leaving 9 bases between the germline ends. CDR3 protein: CASSYVAEKLFF. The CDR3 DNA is TGTGCCAGCAGTTATGTGGCAGAAAAACTGTTTTTT.